This record looks at one T cell receptor beta chain sequence and its context. This sample is drawn from a study of blood T cells in healthy people across ages. It was with a sample-barcoded 5' primer and a J-beta primer mix that a second PCR of roughly 7 to 12 cycles was run. From the 5' RACE reads, TCRdb called clonotypes with MiXCR, one entry per CDR3 protein. The repertoire holds 550,000 to 650,000 distinct CDR3 sequences, with about 30% as singletons. V lost 3 bases and J lost 6, with 14 bases in between. Germline values: CDR1 SGHVS, CDR2 FQNEAQ. The CDR3 runs to 14 residues. This chain uses TRBV7-8 with TRBJ1-1; D might be TRBD1 (5 bases). Material: blood. This sequence originates from an elderly woman in good health. The CDR3 nucleotides read TGTGCCAGCAGCTTCGGGGCCCGTGACTCTGAAGCTTTCTTT. The encoded protein is CASSFGARDSEAFF.